This TCR beta chain was retrieved from a study of blood T cell repertoires in COVID-19. Germline values: CDR1 MGHRA, CDR2 YSYEKL. Trimming removed 0 bases from V and 10 bases from J, with 15 bases in between. This CDR3 contains 15 residues. In the authors' workflow: Quantification of nucleated cells was approximated via reference gene primer amplification. The data were produced by immunoSEQ multiplex PCR, yet TCRdb's version contains in-frame clones alone and is incomplete. V, J and clone size are taken as reported in that table, and D and trimming were inferred from the DNA itself. The sample has fewer than 90,000 clones, over 60% seen once.

Material: peripheral blood. The chain employs TRBV4-1 and TRBJ1-4; D is possibly TRBD1 (6 bases). This clonotype was sampled from a human donor in a cohort sampled during active COVID-19. The CDR3 DNA reads as TGCGCCAGCAGCCAAGATGAGAGGGGCAGGGGAAAACTGTTTTTT. It translates to CASSQDERGRGKLFF.